This T cell receptor (beta chain) appears in the sequencing data of a study of monozygotic twins with inflammatory bowel disease. Each TCR library used 3500 ng of total RNA. Template switching incorporated UMIs with a 6-nucleotide sample barcode. Amplification used two nested PCRs: 15 to 20 cycles, then approximately 10 cycles, on TCRalpha/TCRbeta cDNA. Following a re-call of the 5' RACE reads, TCRdb has one entry per CDR3 protein and lacks DNA. This sample's table has about 420,000 distinct CDR3 sequences. CDR1 is SEHNR and CDR2 is FQNEAQ in the germline V gene (reference sequence). The CDR3 contains 14 residues. To note about this clonotype: As yet, its antigen is unknown.

Overall study findings and caveats: Reduced clonotype sharing with other individuals was observed in IBD patients relative to healthy twins, especially with disease activity.

Sequences were obtained from blood. The V and J genes are TRBV7-9 and TRBJ1-4; the D gene TCRdb calls, TRBD1, cannot be checked with no DNA. This sequence was found in a human donor with ulcerative colitis or Crohn's disease, or a healthy co-twin of an affected twin (not recorded which). CDR3 amino acids: CASSPGQYNEKLFF.